This T cell receptor beta chain was captured by sequencing in a study of T cell responses to AZD1222 COVID-19 vaccine. Overall study results and limits: Most donors were white British and more were female, and clonal diversity was possibly underestimated.

Details on this clone: Antigen specificity is unknown.

From germline, CDR1 is SGHRS and CDR2 YFSETQ. Trimming pared 0 bases from V and 7 bases from J, leaving 11 bases between. The CDR3 extends over 14 amino acids. Sequencing used immunoSEQ multiplex PCR; TCRdb keeps in-frame clones, though not all of them. The sample has 95,000 to 120,000 clones; roughly 89% are singletons. The sequence was collected from an adult in good health. Source: peripheral blood, taken on day 0 of MenACWY control vaccination. V and J are TRBV5-1 and TRBJ2-1; the D call may be TRBD1 or TRBD2 (5 bases each). Written as DNA, the CDR3 is TGCGCCAGCAGCTTGGTCAGGGCGGGTAATGAGCAGTTCTTC. Translated: CASSLVRAGNEQFF.